What follows are 18 T cell receptor beta chains derived from one specimen sequenced in a study of T cells in women clearing cervical HPV infection. Measured with immunoSEQ multiplex PCR; TCRdb has only the in-frame clones, and not every one. The table for this sample gives 35,000 to 45,000 clones. Sequencing input: blood buffy coat. The receptors originated from a woman aged 18 to 69 with a cervical HPV16 infection that either progressed to CIN3+ or cleared (not recorded which).

In regard to this clone: The CDR3 extends 3 residues past the end of the read, so its final part is completed from the germline J gene. The J gene is TRBJ2-3, the V gene TRBV7-9; TRBD1 aligns across 12 bases. Looked up from germline, CDR1 is SEHNR and CDR2 is FQNEAQ (reference sequence). There are 15 residues in the CDR3. The covered CDR3 bases are TGTGCCAGCAGCCCGCAGGGACAGGGGGCGCGGGCG. Encoded protein: CASSPQGQGARA. The CDR3 as a whole reads CASSPQGQGARAQYF.

Regarding this clone: The observed sequence ends 3 residues before the CDR3 terminus, with the missing tail filled in from the germline J gene. The chain has TRBV6-2 or TRBV6-3 and TRBJ2-1; 10 nucleotides align to TRBD2. Trimming at V came to 2 bases and at J to 9 bases, leaving 7 bases not matched to a gene. The germline V gene has CDR1 MNHEY and CDR2 SVGEGT. The CDR3 has 15 residues. CDR3 residues: CASSYRGLAVGEQFF. The CDR3 bases that were read are TGTGCCAGCAGTTACAGAGGACTAGCGGTCGGTGAG.

As concerns this clone: The read ends 3 residues shy of where the CDR3 ends; the end is completed using the germline J gene. The chain recombines TRBV11-3 with TRBJ2-1, with TRBD2 identical over 12 bases. The CDR3 sequence is 15 residues long. Looked up from germline, CDR1 is SGHNT and CDR2 is YENEEA. V lost 4 bases to trimming and J lost 5 bases; unmatched junction nucleotides: 3. The CDR3 loop is CASSSSGRGNNEQFF. The CDR3 bases that were read are TGTGCCAGCAGCTCTAGCGGGAGGGGTAACAATGAG.

Points on this clone: The CDR3 end is not reached by the read, which stops 3 residues before it; the germline J gene fills it in. The rearrangement joins TRBV19 to TRBJ2-2; a weak D match, TRBD1 (5 bases). The V gene lost 7 bases and the J gene lost 2 bases, with 11 bases spanning the gap. Per germline, CDR1 LNHDA and CDR2 SQIVND (reference sequence). This CDR3 region has 14 residues. The DNA read from the CDR3 is TGTGCCAGTACGAGACAGAGAAACACCGGGGAG. Encoded protein: CASTRQRNTGE. The complete CDR3 protein is CASTRQRNTGELFF.

Worth noting for this clone: The read stops 3 residues short of the end of the CDR3; the missing end is completed from the germline J gene. The chain couples TRBV20-1 to TRBJ2-3, with D perhaps given as TRBD1 or TRBD2 (5 bases each). Germline values: CDR1 DFQATT, CDR2 SNEGSKA (reference sequence). Trimming cost V 3 bases and J 6 bases, with 10 bases left between them. The CDR3 contains 12 residues. The CDR3 DNA, read in part, is TGCAGTGCTAGTCCAGGGAGCGATACG. Residues: CSASPGSDT. The whole CDR3 reads CSASPGSDTQYF.

Comments on this clone: The DNA ends 3 residues before the CDR3 does, and the rest of the CDR3 is filled in from the germline J gene. V is TRBV12-3 or TRBV12-4 and J is TRBJ1-1, with D tentatively TRBD1 (6 bases). The CDR3 extends over 11 amino acids. The CDR3 loop is CASSIGQEAFF. CDR3 bases read: TGTGCCAGCAGTATCGGACAGGAA.

In the case of this clone: The CDR3 goes on 3 residues after the read ends, and that part is filled in from the germline J gene. The chain combines TRBV6-1 with TRBJ1-1, with a possible D match to TRBD1 (5 bases). The CDR3 is made up of 14 amino acids. Germline CDR1 is MNHNS and CDR2 is SASEGT. Between the trimmed V and J ends, which lost 1 base and 2 bases, there was a span of 8 bases. CDR3 residues: CASSEGGSNTEAFF. CDR3 DNA (partial): TGTGCCAGCAGTGAAGGGGGCAGTAACACTGAA.

As to this clone: The read halts 3 residues ahead of the CDR3 end, with the missing end drawn from the germline J gene. The sample contains more than one DNA sequence encoding this CDR3. The chain is built from TRBV10-2 and TRBJ1-4; 9 bases match TRBD1. Germline V lookup: CDR1 WSHSY, CDR2 SAAADI. There are 15 residues in the CDR3. V shed 6 bases and J 2 bases; nucleotides not matched to a gene: 4. The DNA read from the CDR3 is TGCGCCAGCAGACCGGGGACAGGGACTAATGAAAAA. Protein product: CASRPGTGTNEK. The entire CDR3 reads CASRPGTGTNEKLFF.

With respect to this clone: The read falls 3 residues short of the CDR3 end, and the missing part is taken from the germline J gene. The chain joins TRBV5-1 to TRBJ2-2, with 7 positions matching TRBD1. This CDR3 is 14 amino acids long. Germline CDR1 SGHRS, CDR2 YFSETQ. CDR3 DNA (partial): TGCGCCAGCAGCTTCCGGGACAGCGATGAAAAG. Translation: CASSFRDSDEK. The full-length CDR3 reads as CASSFRDSDEKLFF.

To note about this clone: From the germline J gene comes the end of the CDR3, since the read stops 3 residues before it. This sequence joins TRBV29-1 and TRBJ1-4; D is uncertain. Germline values: CDR1 SQVTM, CDR2 ANQGSEA. CDR3 length: 13 residues. The V gene lost 6 bases and the J gene lost 4 bases, with 12 bases spanning the gap. The covered CDR3 bases are TGCAGCGTCCGTATGTTACTTAATGAAAAA. Encoded protein: CSVRMLLNEK. The full CDR3 is CSVRMLLNEKLFF.

As to this clone: The read is 3 residues too short to cover the CDR3 end, so that end is filled in from the germline J gene. The V and J genes are TRBV6-1 and TRBJ1-2; D gene uncertain. This CDR3 has 14 residues. Germline loops: CDR1 MNHNS, CDR2 SASEGT. The sequenced CDR3 bases are TGTGCCAGCAGTGATAACCTCTACTACAATGAC. This codes for CASSDNLYYND. The whole CDR3 sequence is CASSDNLYYNDYTF.

In the case of this clone: Read coverage stops 3 residues before the CDR3 terminus; the germline J gene supplies the remainder. The chain carries TRBV7-2 and TRBJ1-2, with D perhaps matching TRBD1 (5 bases). Germline V gene data show CDR1 as SGHTA and CDR2 as FQGNSA. CDR3 length equals 13 residues. The CDR3 DNA, read in part, is TGTGCCAGCACCCGGCAGCGGGGCTACGAC. This gives the protein CASTRQRGYD. In full, the CDR3 reads CASTRQRGYDYTF.

About this clone itself: The CDR3 extends 3 residues past the end of the read, so its final part is completed from the germline J gene. Within the sample, other DNA sequences also encode this same CDR3. The gene calls are TRBV5-1 and TRBJ1-2, with TRBD1 identical over 8 bases. CDR1 and CDR2 from the germline V gene are SGHRS and YFSETQ. This CDR3 is built from 15 residues. The sequenced CDR3 bases are TGCGCCAGCAGCTTGGCCAATTCTGGGACAGGAGGA. It specifies CASSLANSGTGG. The full CDR3 reads CASSLANSGTGGYTF.

Comment on this clone: Sequencing ends 3 residues short of the CDR3 end; the germline J gene provides the rest. V and J are TRBV20-1 and TRBJ2-2, with unresolved D. V dropped 1 base and J dropped 5 bases, with 8 bases sitting between them. CDR1 is DFQATT and CDR2 is SNEGSKA in the germline V gene (reference sequence). This CDR3 region has 13 residues. The CDR3 reads CSARVRGTGELFF. The CDR3 bases that were read are TGCAGTGCTAGAGTAAGAGGTACCGGGGAG.

Comment on this clone: The read is 3 residues too short to cover the CDR3 end, so that end is filled in from the germline J gene. The chain couples TRBV5-1 to TRBJ1-2; TRBD1 agrees at 11 bases. The CDR3 runs 13 residues. Germline V gene sequence: CDR1 SGHRS, CDR2 YFSETQ. The part of the CDR3 DNA that was read is TGCGCCAGCACCCCGGACAGGGGGCTAGGC. This codes for CASTPDRGLG. The entire CDR3 protein reads CASTPDRGLGYTF.

A note on this clone: The read terminates 3 residues ahead of where the CDR3 ends, so the germline J gene completes it. The chain has TRBV11-2 and TRBJ2-3; perhaps TRBD2 as D (6 bases). The CDR3 is 14 amino acids. Per the germline V gene, CDR1 is SGHAT and CDR2 is FQNNGV. The CDR3 here is CASSSGARGETQYF. The sequenced CDR3 bases are TGTGCCAGCAGCTCCGGGGCTCGCGGGGAGACG. The whole variable domain, filled in from reference TRBV11-2 and TRBJ2-3, reads EAGVAQSPRYKIIEKRQSVAFWCNPISGHATLYWYQQILGQGPKLLIQFQNNGVVDDSQLPKDRFSAERLKGVDSTLKIQPAKLEDSAVYLCASSSGARGETQYFGPGTRLTVL.

Comment on this clone: The read gets to within 3 residues of the CDR3 end, and the germline J gene fills in the rest. The chain couples TRBV20-1 to TRBJ2-1; D perhaps matches TRBD1 (5 bases). The CDR3 is made up of 14 amino acids. Trimming removed 1 base at V and 8 bases at J, with 15 bases between. The germline V gene encodes CDR1 DFQATT and CDR2 SNEGSKA (reference sequence). CDR3 DNA (partial): TGCAGTGCTAGAGTCCCCCAGGGTATACATGAG. Translated: CSARVPQGIHE. The complete CDR3 reads CSARVPQGIHEQFF.

Details on this clone: Read sequence stops 3 residues before the CDR3 end, and the germline J gene provides the missing end. V is TRBV9 and J is TRBJ2-7; D might be TRBD2 (6 bases). CDR1 and CDR2 (germline): SGDLS, YYNGEE. The CDR3 contains 13 residues. Trimming removed 6 bases from V and 4 bases from J, with 14 bases in between. CDR3 bases read: TGTGCCAGCAACGGGGAGGCGGAGTACGAG. This codes for CASNGEAEYE. In full, the CDR3 reads CASNGEAEYEQYF.